Listed below are T cell receptor beta chains from one sample, sequenced in a study of T cell repertoires in cytomegalovirus infection. A single record per CDR3 protein comes from TCRdb applying MiXCR to the reads. The table shows about 330,000 distinct CDR3 sequences, with 8% to 10% occurring only once. Sequenced: PBMCs. Receptor source: a human donor in good health (CMV status not recorded). Some clones in this sample may be carry-over from other donors' samples. Each CDR3 is given with its conserved first and last residue. The D gene is left open where the match is weak. The size field is filled for only some rows; it gives once, few, many or a size class.

d_call,v_call,j_call,clone_size,cdr3_nt,cdr3_aa
NA,TRBV4-1,TRBJ2-1,many,TGCGCCAGCAGCCTCCTGGGCCTATCTCTAGGGAATGAGCAGTTCTTC,CASSLLGLSLGNEQFF
TRBD2,TRBV30,TRBJ2-2,many,TGTGCCTGGAGGGCCCTAGCGGTCGGCGGGGAGCTGTTTTTT,CAWRALAVGGELFF
NA,TRBV4-1,TRBJ1-2,NA,TGCGCCAGCAGCCAAGGGACAGAGAAAGCTAACTATGGCTACACCTTC,CASSQGTEKANYGYTF
NA,TRBV30,TRBJ1-5,few,TGTGCCTGGAGTGCCGGGACATGGGAGCCCCAGCATTTT,CAWSAGTWEPQHF
NA,TRBV28,TRBJ1-1,many,TGTGCCAGCAGTGCGAGAACTGAAGCTTTCTTT,CASSARTEAFF
TRBD2,TRBV7-2,TRBJ2-5,many,TGTGCCAGCAGCTTCGAACGTCCGGGACTAAAGCAAGAGACCCAGTACTTC,CASSFERPGLKQETQYF
NA,TRBV30,TRBJ1-5,few,TGTGCCTGGAGTCCCCCTGTGGGCCTAGGGGGGCCCCAGCATTTT,CAWSPPVGLGGPQHF
TRBD2,TRBV11-2,TRBJ2-1,many,TGTGCCAGCAGCGTGGCTACTAGCGGGAGTCGACCCCGCTCCTACAATGAGCAGTTCTTC,CASSVATSGSRPRSYNEQFF
TRBD2,TRBV6-5,TRBJ2-2,NA,TGTGCCAGCAGCGGACTAGGGACGGGTAGCGGGGGCCCGAACACCGGGGAGCTGTTTTTT,CASSGLGTGSGGPNTGELFF
NA,TRBV10-3,TRBJ2-3,NA,TGTGCCATCAGTGAGTCGAGACCAGAGGATACGCAGTATTTT,CAISESRPEDTQYF
NA,TRBV14,TRBJ1-3,NA,TGTGCCAGCAGCCGCGGAAACACCATATATTTT,CASSRGNTIYF
NA,TRBV12-3/TRBV12-4,TRBJ1-1,many,TGTGCCAGCAGACAAAGCACAGCTAGGAACACTGAAGCTTTCTTT,CASRQSTARNTEAFF
TRBD1,TRBV6-2/TRBV6-3,TRBJ2-7,NA,TGTGCCAGCAGTTTCGGGACAGCCACCTACGAGCAGTACTTC,CASSFGTATYEQYF
TRBD1,TRBV13,TRBJ1-1,NA,TGTGCCAGCAGCTTCCGACTAGACAGGGGTACTGAAGCTTTCTTT,CASSFRLDRGTEAFF
NA,TRBV30,TRBJ2-4,NA,TGTGCCTGGAGCTCGGCTGCTGGAGGCATTCAGTACTTC,CAWSSAAGGIQYF
TRBD1,TRBV6-1,TRBJ1-6,many,TGTGCCAGCAGTGAAGCGGTAGGACAGGGGGATTCACCCCTCCACTTT,CASSEAVGQGDSPLHF
TRBD2,TRBV7-3,TRBJ2-1,few,TGTGCCAGCAGCCTTAGCGGGAGGGACAATGAGCAGTTCTTC,CASSLSGRDNEQFF
TRBD1,TRBV7-2,TRBJ2-5,many,TGTGCCAGCAGCTTTATTGTCGGACAGGGCCAAGAGACCCAGTACTTC,CASSFIVGQGQETQYF
TRBD2,TRBV5-1,TRBJ2-1,NA,TGCGCCAGCAGCTTGGCCGGGACTAGCGGTGAGCAGTTCTTC,CASSLAGTSGEQFF
NA,TRBV7-9,TRBJ1-4,few,TGTGCCAGCAGCTTAGACCGGGGAACTAATGAAAAACTGTTTTTT,CASSLDRGTNEKLFF
NA,TRBV28,TRBJ2-7,many,TGTGCCAGCAGTCTCCTGACCTACGAGCAGTACTTC,CASSLLTYEQYF
TRBD1,TRBV11-2,TRBJ1-6,many,TGTGCCAGCAGCCCAGGGGGCAGGAATAATTCACCCCTCCACTTT,CASSPGGRNNSPLHF
NA,TRBV20-1,TRBJ1-2,NA,TGCAGTGCCGGGGGAGGGTCGAGCTATGGCTACACCTTC,CSAGGGSSYGYTF
TRBD2,TRBV11-2,TRBJ2-1,few,TGTGCCAGCAGCCGACAACAGGGACTAGCGGGCAATGAGCAGTTCTTC,CASSRQQGLAGNEQFF
NA,TRBV7-3,TRBJ2-7,many,TGTGCCAGCAGCTTGCGCCCCGAAGAAGTCGGCGAGCAGTACTTC,CASSLRPEEVGEQYF
NA,TRBV7-2,TRBJ2-7,many,TGTGCCAGCAGCTTAGAATGGGGACCCGCGTACGAGCAGTACTTC,CASSLEWGPAYEQYF
NA,TRBV20-1,TRBJ2-5,NA,TGCAGTGCTACGGACCACAGACAAGAGACCCAGTACTTC,CSATDHRQETQYF
NA,TRBV11-1,TRBJ2-3,many,TGTGCCAGCAGCCCCTTAGGACTGAGCACAGATACGCAGTATTTT,CASSPLGLSTDTQYF
TRBD1,TRBV27,TRBJ1-5,many,TGTGCCAGCAGTTCTCAGGGGGGAGGTAATCAGCCCCAGCATTTT,CASSSQGGGNQPQHF
NA,TRBV6-1,TRBJ2-7,few,TGTGCCAGTTGGACCTACCCTACCTACGAGCAGTACTTC,CASWTYPTYEQYF
TRBD2,TRBV6-6,TRBJ2-3,NA,TGTGCCAGCAGTTACGGGACTAGCGGAGCCACAGATACGCAGTATTTT,CASSYGTSGATDTQYF
NA,TRBV18,TRBJ2-6,NA,TGTGCCAGCTCACCCTTCGACCTGGTCGGGGCCAACGTCCTGACTTTC,CASSPFDLVGANVLTF
NA,TRBV18,TRBJ2-7,NA,TGTGCCAGCTCACCACCGAAAGGGGGACGGGACGAGCAGTACTTC,CASSPPKGGRDEQYF
NA,TRBV7-2,TRBJ1-5,few,TGTGCCAGCAGCTTAGGCTGGGGACGGGATAGCAATCAGCCCCAGCATTTT,CASSLGWGRDSNQPQHF
NA,TRBV6-1,TRBJ1-5,many,TGTGCCAGCACCGAAGTACAGGGTAATCAGCCCCAGCATTTT,CASTEVQGNQPQHF
TRBD1,TRBV28,TRBJ2-3,many,TGTGCCAGCAGCTCCCGGGACAGGGGGCATCTAGCGGGAGATACGCAGTATTTT,CASSSRDRGHLAGDTQYF
NA,TRBV12-3/TRBV12-4,TRBJ2-3,many,TGTGCCAGCAGCCGCCAGACAGATACGCAGTATTTT,CASSRQTDTQYF
TRBD2,TRBV20-1,TRBJ2-5,NA,TGCAGTGCTAGAGATCAGGCGAGCGGGGGGGGCTCTCGACAAGAGACCCAGTACTTC,CSARDQASGGGSRQETQYF
NA,TRBV6-1,TRBJ2-5,NA,TGTGCCAGCAGTACCCATAACCGAGCTGAGGAGACCCAGTACTTC,CASSTHNRAEETQYF
TRBD1,TRBV10-3,TRBJ2-7,few,TGTGCCATCAGGGACAGGGATTTTGGCGAGCAGTACTTC,CAIRDRDFGEQYF
NA,TRBV20-1,TRBJ1-2,many,TGCAGTGCTAGAGAGGACAACCTACGGCCGGGCTACACCTTC,CSAREDNLRPGYTF
TRBD1,TRBV27,TRBJ2-2,NA,TGTGCCAGCAGTTTCAGGGGGAGTACCGGGGAGCTGTTTTTT,CASSFRGSTGELFF
NA,TRBV7-2,TRBJ2-3,many,TGTGCCAGCGGGTGGGGGGATACGCAGTATTTT,CASGWGDTQYF
NA,TRBV7-2,TRBJ1-2,many,TGTGCCAGCAGCTGGAGTAGGGGGGGAACAGGGACGGGGAACTATGGCTACACCTTC,CASSWSRGGTGTGNYGYTF
TRBD1,TRBV12-3/TRBV12-4,TRBJ2-7,many,TGTGCCAGCAGTTTTTTGGGACAGGGGGCCTACGAGCAGTACTTC,CASSFLGQGAYEQYF
NA,TRBV12-3/TRBV12-4,TRBJ2-3,many,TGTGCCAGCAGTTCCCAACAGCCAAGCACAGATACGCAGTATTTT,CASSSQQPSTDTQYF
TRBD1,TRBV7-6,TRBJ1-1,many,TGTGCCAGCAGCCCCATGGACAGGGAGAACACTGAAGCTTTCTTT,CASSPMDRENTEAFF
NA,TRBV28,TRBJ2-1,many,TGTGCCAGCACCAGAAGGGAGTGGCGGGTGGCCTACAATGAGCAGTTCTTC,CASTRREWRVAYNEQFF
TRBD1,TRBV27,TRBJ2-1,few,TGTGCCAGCAGTTTCGTTCCCCTGAGGACAGGGGATGGCAATGAGCAGTTCTTC,CASSFVPLRTGDGNEQFF